This record looks at one T cell receptor beta chain sequence and its context. The antigen is not known. This specimen belongs to a study of T cells in Graves' hyperthyroidism and ophthalmopathy. Thyroid ultrasound, orbital computed tomography, clinical symptoms, and serum thyroxine and TRAb underpinned diagnoses. RNA transcripts provided the source from which TCR beta CDR3 regions were amplified. First-round RT-PCR targeting the TCR CDR3 was performed with the HTBI primer set. TCRdb re-called the multiplex PCR reads with MiXCR, one entry per CDR3 protein. The repertoire includes fewer than 700,000 distinct CDR3 sequences, roughly a sixth of them detected once, and approximately 15% sits in the top ten. Study-level findings and limits: The model anticipated ophthalmopathy a median approximately 6.7 months pre-onset.

The sequenced sample consisted of blood. This TCR was sampled from a woman aged 18 to 35 with Graves' ophthalmopathy.

Here the CDR3 DNA reads TGTGCCAGCACCCACACAGGGGACCAGCCCCAGCATTTT. The encoded protein is CASTHTGDQPQHF. V is TRBV6-2 or TRBV6-3 and J is TRBJ1-5, with 7 nucleotides matching TRBD1. Germline CDR1 reads MNHEY; CDR2 reads SVGEGT. V dropped 7 bases and J dropped 7; count of bases not matched to a gene: 7. The CDR3 totals 13 residues.